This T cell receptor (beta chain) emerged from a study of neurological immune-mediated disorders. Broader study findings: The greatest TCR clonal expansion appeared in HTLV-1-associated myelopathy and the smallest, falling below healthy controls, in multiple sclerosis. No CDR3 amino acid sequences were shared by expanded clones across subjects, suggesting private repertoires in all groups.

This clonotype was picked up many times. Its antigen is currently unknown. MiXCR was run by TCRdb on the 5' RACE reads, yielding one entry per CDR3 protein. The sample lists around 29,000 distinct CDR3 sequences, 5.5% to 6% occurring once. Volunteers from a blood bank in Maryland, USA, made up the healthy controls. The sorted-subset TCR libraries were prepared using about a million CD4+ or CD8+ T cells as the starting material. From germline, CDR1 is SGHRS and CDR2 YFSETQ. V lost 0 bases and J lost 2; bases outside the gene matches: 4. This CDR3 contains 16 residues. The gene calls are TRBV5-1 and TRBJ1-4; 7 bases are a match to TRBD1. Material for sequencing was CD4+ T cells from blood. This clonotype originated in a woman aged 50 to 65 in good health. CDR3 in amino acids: CASSLEGAVTNEKLFF. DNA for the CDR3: TGCGCCAGCAGCTTGGAGGGGGCGGTGACTAATGAAAAACTGTTTTTT.